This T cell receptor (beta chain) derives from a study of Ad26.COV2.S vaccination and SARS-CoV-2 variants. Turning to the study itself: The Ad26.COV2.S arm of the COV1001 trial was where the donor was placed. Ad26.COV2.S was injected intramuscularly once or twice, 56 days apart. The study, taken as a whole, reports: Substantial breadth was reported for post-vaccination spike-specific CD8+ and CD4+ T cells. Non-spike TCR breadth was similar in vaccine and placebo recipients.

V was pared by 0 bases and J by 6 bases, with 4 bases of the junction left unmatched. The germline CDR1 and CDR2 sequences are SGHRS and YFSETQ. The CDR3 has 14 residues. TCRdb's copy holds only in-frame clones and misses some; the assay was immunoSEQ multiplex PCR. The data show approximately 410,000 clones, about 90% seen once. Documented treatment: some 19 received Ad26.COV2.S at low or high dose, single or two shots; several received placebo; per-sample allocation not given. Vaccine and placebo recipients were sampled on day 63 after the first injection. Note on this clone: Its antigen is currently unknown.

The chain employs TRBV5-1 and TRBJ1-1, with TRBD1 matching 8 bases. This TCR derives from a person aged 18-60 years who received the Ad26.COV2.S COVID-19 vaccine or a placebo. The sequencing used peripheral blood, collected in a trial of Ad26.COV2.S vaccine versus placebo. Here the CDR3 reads CASSLGGQVSEAFF. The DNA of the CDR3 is TGCGCCAGCAGCTTGGGGGGACAGGTTTCTGAAGCTTTCTTT.